This TCR beta chain was recorded in a study of control samples from healthy donors and cancer patients. This CDR3 spans 15 amino acids. V shed 11 bases, J shed 7 bases, and the junction held 13 bases outside the gene matches. CDR1 LNHDA and CDR2 SQIVND come from the germline V gene (reference sequence). Sequenced by immunoSEQ multiplex PCR; TCRdb stores in-frame clones only, minus some. Of some 94,000 clones in the sample, approximately 90% are singletons; the top ten hold 1.3%. This clonotype originated in a woman aged 50 to 65 in good health. The chain is built from TRBV19 and TRBJ1-6; 8 bases align to TRBD1. Specimen: blood. The CDR3 region has the DNA TGTGCCTCCGGGGCAGGGGGCGCCCACAATTCACCCCTCCACTTT. This encodes CASGAGGAHNSPLHF.